The clone carrying this T cell receptor (beta chain) has ten or more counts. For the second PCR, which ran for about 6 to 12 cycles, a sample-barcoded 5' primer and a J-beta primer mix were used. TCRdb analysed the 5' RACE reads with MiXCR anew, one entry per CDR3 protein. The sample carries hundreds of thousands of distinct CDR3 sequences, under 25% recorded once. Germline V gives CDR1 DFQATT, CDR2 SNEGSKA (reference sequence). The CDR3 loop spans 13 amino acids. This entry comes from a study of blood T cells in healthy people across ages. The V gene is TRBV20-1, the J gene TRBJ2-6, with 7 bases that match TRBD1. The TCR sequence derives from a man between 65 and 80 years old in good health. Sequencing used blood. CDR3 nucleotide sequence: TGCAGCGCAGGGGGCTCTGGGGCCAACGTCCTGACTTTC. Its translation: CSAGGSGANVLTF.